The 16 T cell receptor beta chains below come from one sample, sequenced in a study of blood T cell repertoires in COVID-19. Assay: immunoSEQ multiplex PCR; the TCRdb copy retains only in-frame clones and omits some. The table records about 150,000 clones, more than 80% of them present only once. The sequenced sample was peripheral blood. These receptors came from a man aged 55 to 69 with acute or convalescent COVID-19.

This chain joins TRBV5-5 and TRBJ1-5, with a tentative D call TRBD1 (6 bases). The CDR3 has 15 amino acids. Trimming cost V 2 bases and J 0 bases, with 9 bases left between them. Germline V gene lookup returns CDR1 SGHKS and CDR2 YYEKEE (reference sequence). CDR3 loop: CASSFTGNSNQPQHF. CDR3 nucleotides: TGTGCCAGCAGCTTCACAGGGAATAGCAATCAGCCCCAGCATTTT. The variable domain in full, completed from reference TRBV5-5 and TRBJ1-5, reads DAGVTQSPTHLIKTRGQQVTLRCSPISGHKSVSWYQQVLGQGPQFIFQYYEKEERGRGNFPDRFSARQFPNYSSELNVNALLLGDSALYLCASSFTGNSNQPQHFGDGTRLSIL.

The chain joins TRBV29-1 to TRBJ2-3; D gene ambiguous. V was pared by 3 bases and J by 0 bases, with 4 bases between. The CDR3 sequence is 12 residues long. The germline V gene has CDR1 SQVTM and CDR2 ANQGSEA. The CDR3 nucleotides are TGCAGCGTTGATCTCAGCACAGATACGCAGTATTTT. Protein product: CSVDLSTDTQYF.

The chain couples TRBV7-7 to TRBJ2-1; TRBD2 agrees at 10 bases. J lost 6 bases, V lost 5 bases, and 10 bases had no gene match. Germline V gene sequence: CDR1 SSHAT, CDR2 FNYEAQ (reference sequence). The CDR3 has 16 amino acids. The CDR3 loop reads CASSRQNLAGVNEQFF. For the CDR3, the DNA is TGTGCCAGCAGCCGTCAGAACCTAGCGGGGGTCAATGAGCAGTTCTTC.

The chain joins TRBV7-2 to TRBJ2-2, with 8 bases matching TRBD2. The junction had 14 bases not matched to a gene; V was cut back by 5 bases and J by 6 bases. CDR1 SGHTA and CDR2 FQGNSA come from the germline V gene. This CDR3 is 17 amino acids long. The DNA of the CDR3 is TGTGCCAGCAGCCAGAGGAGCGGGGGAATAACCGCCGGGGAGCTGTTTTTT. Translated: CASSQRSGGITAGELFF.

CDR3 loop: CATSDFRDRSRTNQPQHF. DNA of the CDR3: TGTGCCACCAGTGATTTTCGAGACAGGTCCAGAACAAATCAGCCCCAGCATTTT. The gene calls are TRBV24-1 and TRBJ1-5; tentative D call: TRBD1 (6 bases). There are 18 residues in the CDR3. Trimming took off 1 base at V and 4 bases at J, with 19 bases between the two ends. The germline gives CDR1 KGHDR, CDR2 SFDVKD.

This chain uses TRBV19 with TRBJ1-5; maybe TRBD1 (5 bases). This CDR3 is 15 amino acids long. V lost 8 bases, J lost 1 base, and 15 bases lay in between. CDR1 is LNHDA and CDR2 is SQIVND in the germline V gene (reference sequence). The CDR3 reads CASQIGQKSNQPQHF. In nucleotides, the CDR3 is TGTGCCAGTCAGATCGGACAAAAGAGCAATCAGCCCCAGCATTTT.

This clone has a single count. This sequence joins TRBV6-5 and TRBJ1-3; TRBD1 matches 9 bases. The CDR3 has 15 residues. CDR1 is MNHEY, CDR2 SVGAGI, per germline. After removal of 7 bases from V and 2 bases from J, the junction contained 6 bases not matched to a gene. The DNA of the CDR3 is TGTGCCAGCACGGGACAGGGAACGCCTGGAAACACCATATATTTT. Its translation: CASTGQGTPGNTIYF.

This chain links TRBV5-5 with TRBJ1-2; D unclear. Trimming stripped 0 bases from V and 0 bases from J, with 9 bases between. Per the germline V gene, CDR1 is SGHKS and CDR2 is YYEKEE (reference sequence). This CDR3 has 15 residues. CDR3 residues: CASSLVQISNYGYTF. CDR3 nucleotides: TGTGCCAGCAGCTTGGTACAGATATCTAACTATGGCTACACCTTC.

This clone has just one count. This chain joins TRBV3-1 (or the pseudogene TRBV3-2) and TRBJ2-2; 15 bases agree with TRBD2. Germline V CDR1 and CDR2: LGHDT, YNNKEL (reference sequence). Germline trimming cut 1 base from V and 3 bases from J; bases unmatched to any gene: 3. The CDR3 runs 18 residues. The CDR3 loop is CASSQGTSGGAYTGELFF. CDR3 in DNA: TGTGCCAGCAGCCAAGGGACTAGCGGGGGGGCTTACACCGGGGAGCTGTTTTTT.

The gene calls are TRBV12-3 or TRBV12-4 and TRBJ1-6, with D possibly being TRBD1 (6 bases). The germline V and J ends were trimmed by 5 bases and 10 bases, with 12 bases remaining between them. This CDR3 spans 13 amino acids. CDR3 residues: CASSRGTPSPLHF. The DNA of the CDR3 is TGTGCCAGCAGTAGAGGGACACCATCACCCCTCCACTTT.

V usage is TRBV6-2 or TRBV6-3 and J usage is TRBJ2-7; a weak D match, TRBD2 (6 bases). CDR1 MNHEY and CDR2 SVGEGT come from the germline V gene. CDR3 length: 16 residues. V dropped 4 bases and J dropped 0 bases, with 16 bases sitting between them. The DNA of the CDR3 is TGTGCCAGCAGTTCCATGCTAGCGAGGGGCTCCTACGAGCAGTACTTC. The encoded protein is CASSSMLARGSYEQYF.

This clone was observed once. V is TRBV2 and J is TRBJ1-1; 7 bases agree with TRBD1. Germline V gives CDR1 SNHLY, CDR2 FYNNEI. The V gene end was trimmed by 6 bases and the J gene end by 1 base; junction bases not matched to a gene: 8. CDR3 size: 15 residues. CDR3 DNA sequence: TGTGCCAGCAGAGCAACCGGGACAGCGAACACTGAAGCTTTCTTT. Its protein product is CASRATGTANTEAFF.

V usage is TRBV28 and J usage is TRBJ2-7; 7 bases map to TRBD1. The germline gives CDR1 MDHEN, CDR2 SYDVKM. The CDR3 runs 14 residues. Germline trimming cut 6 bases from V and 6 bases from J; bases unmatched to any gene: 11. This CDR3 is CASRTLQGLGEQYF. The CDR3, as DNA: TGTGCCAGCAGAACATTACAGGGGCTAGGCGAGCAGTACTTC.

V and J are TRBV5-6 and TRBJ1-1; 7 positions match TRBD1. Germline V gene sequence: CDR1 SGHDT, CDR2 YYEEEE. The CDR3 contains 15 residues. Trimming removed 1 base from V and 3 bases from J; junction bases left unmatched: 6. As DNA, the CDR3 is TGTGCCAGCAGCTTGTTCGCCAGGGGGGACACTGAAGCTTTCTTT. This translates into CASSLFARGDTEAFF. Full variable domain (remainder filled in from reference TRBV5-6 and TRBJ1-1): DAGVTQSPTHLIKTRGQQVTLRCSPKSGHDTVSWYQQALGQGPQFIFQYYEEEERQRGNFPDRFSGHQFPNYSSELNVNALLLGDSALYLCASSLFARGDTEAFFGQGTRLTVV.

CDR3 nucleotide sequence: TGTGCCAGCAGCTTCGCCGCAGGGGGCGCGAACACCATATATTTT. It yields the protein CASSFAAGGANTIYF. The V and J genes are TRBV7-6 and TRBJ1-3; 8 positions match TRBD1. The length of the CDR3 is 15 residues. The J segment lost 7 bases and the V segment lost 3 bases, leaving 8 bases of the junction unmatched. The germline gives CDR1 SGHVS, CDR2 FNYEAQ. Filled out from reference TRBV7-6 and TRBJ1-3, the complete variable domain reads GAGVSQSPRYKVTKRGQDVALRCDPISGHVSLYWYRQALGQGPEFLTYFNYEAQQDKSGLPNDRFSAERPEGSISTLTIQRTEQRDSAMYRCASSFAAGGANTIYFGEGSWLTVV.

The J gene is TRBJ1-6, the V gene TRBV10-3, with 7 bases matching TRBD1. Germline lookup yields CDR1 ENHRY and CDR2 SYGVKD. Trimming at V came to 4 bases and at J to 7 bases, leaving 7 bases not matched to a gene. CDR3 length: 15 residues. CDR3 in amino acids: CAISVTGDENSPLHF. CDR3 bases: TGTGCCATCAGTGTCACAGGGGATGAAAATTCACCCCTCCACTTT.